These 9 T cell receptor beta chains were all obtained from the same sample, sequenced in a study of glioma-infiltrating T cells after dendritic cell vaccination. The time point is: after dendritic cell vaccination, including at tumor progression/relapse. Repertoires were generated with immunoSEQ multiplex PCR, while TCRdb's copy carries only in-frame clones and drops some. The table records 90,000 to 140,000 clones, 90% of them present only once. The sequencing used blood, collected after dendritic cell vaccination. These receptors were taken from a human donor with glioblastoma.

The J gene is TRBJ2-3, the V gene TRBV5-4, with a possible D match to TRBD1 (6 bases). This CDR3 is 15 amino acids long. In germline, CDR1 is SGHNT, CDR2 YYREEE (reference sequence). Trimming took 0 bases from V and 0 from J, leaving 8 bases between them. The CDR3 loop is CASSLGRGSTDTQYF. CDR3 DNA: TGTGCCAGCAGCTTGGGTAGGGGGAGCACAGATACGCAGTATTTT.

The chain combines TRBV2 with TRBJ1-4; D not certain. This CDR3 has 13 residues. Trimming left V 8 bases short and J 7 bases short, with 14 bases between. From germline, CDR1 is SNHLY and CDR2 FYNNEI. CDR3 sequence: CASSSEKSEKLFF. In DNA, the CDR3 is TGTGCCAGCTCGAGCGAGAAGAGTGAAAAACTGTTTTTT.

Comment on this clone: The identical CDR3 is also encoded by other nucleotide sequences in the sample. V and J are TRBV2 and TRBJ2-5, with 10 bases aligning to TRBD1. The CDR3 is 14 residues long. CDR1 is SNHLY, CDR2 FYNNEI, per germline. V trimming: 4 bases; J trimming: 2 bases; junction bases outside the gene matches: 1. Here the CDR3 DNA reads TGTGCCAGCAGTGGGGGACAGGGGCAAGAGACCCAGTACTTC. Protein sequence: CASSGGQGQETQYF.

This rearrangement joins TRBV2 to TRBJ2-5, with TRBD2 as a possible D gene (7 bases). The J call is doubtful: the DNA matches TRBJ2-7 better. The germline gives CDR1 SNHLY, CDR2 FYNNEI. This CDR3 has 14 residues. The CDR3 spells CASRLGGASYEQYF. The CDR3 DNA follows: TGTGCCAGCAGACTGGGGGGGGCCTCCTACGAGCAGTACTTC.

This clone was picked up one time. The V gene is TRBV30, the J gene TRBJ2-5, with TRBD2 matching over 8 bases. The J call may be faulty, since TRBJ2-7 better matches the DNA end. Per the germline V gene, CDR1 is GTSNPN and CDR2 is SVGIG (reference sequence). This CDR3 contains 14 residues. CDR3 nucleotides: TGTGCCTGGAGGTTAGCGGGGCGGACCTACGAGCAGTACTTC. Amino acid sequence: CAWRLAGRTYEQYF.

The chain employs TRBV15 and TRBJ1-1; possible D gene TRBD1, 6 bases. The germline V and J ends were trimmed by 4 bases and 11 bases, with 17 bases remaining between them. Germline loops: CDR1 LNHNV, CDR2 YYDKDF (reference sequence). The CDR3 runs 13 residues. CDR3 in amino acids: CATSNRQDMWAFF. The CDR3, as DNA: TGTGCCACCAGCAATAGACAGGACATGTGGGCTTTCTTT.

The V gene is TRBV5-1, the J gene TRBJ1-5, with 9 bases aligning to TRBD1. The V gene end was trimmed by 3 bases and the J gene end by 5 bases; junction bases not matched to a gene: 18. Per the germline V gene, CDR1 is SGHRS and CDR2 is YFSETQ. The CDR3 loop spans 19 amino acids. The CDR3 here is CASSWGGWGTGSLDQPQHF. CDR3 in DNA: TGCGCCAGCAGCTGGGGAGGTTGGGGGACAGGGAGCCTCGATCAGCCCCAGCATTTT.

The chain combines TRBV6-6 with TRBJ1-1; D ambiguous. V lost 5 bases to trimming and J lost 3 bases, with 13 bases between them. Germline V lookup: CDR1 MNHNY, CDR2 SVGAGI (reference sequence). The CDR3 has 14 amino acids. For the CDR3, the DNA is TGTGCCAGCAGTCCCTGGTCCGGAGACACTGAAGCTTTCTTT. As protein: CASSPWSGDTEAFF.

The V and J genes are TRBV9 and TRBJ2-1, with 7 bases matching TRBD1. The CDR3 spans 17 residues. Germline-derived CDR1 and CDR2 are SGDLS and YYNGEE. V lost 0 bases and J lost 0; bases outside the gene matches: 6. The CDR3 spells CASSVEGAPSSYNEQFF. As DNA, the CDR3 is TGTGCCAGCAGCGTAGAGGGGGCCCCGAGCTCCTACAATGAGCAGTTCTTC.